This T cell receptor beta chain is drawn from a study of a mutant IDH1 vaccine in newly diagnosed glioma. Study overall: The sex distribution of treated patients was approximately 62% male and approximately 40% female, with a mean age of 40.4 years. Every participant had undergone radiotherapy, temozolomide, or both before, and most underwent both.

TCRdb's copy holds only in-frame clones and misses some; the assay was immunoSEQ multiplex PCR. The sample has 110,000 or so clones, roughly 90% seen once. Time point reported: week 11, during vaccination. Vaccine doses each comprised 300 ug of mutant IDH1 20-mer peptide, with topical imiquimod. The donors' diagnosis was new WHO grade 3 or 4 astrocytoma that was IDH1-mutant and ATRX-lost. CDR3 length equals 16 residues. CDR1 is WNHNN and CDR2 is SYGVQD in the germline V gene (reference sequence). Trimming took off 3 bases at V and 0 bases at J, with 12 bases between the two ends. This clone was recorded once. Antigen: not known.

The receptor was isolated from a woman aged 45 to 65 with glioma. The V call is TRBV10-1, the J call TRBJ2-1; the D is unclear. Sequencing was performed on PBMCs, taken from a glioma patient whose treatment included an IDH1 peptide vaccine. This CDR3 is CASSDPSPFSYNEQFF. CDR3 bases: TGCGCCAGCAGTGACCCGTCTCCGTTCTCCTACAATGAGCAGTTCTTC.